These 19 T cell receptor beta chains came from one sample sequenced in a study of CD8 T cells in ankylosing spondylitis. One entry per CDR3 protein results from TCRdb running MiXCR on the 5' RACE reads. The sample consists of some 180,000 distinct CDR3 sequences, 15% to 20% of them appearing once. Sequencing input: blood, either unsorted or a sorted T cell fraction (not recorded which). Source of these receptors: a male donor aged 5 to 29 with ankylosing spondylitis or in good health (not recorded which).

This clonotype appeared many times. The chain has TRBV12-3 or TRBV12-4 and TRBJ2-5; D may match TRBD1 or TRBD2 (5 bases each). V shed 8 bases and J shed 2 bases, with 9 bases lying between them. The CDR3 has 12 residues. CDR3 region: CASGTGQETQYF. Written as DNA, the CDR3 is TGTGCCAGCGGGACCGGTCAAGAGACCCAGTACTTC.

This clonotype was counted at least ten times. The chain uses TRBV29-1 and TRBJ2-1, with 8 nucleotides matching TRBD2. The V gene end was trimmed by 8 bases and the J gene end by 4 bases; junction bases not matched to a gene: 7. The CDR3 has 13 amino acids. Germline V gives CDR1 SQVTM, CDR2 ANQGSEA. The CDR3 DNA reads as TGCAGCCTGGGGACTAGTTCTTACAATGAGCAGTTCTTC. It translates to CSLGTSSYNEQFF.

This clonotype showed up many times. V gene TRBV3-1 combines with J gene TRBJ2-5, with 8 nucleotides matching TRBD1. The CDR3 consists of 16 residues. Germline CDR1 LGHDT, CDR2 YNNKEL (reference sequence). The J segment lost 6 bases and the V segment lost 0 bases, leaving 9 bases of the junction unmatched. The CDR3 region has the DNA TGTGCCAGCAGCCAAGACTGGGACAGGACTAAGAAGACCCAGTACTTC. This encodes CASSQDWDRTKKTQYF.

This clonotype was seen repeatedly, ten times or more. The V gene is TRBV15, the J gene TRBJ2-3, with 8 nucleotides matching TRBD1. The germline gives CDR1 LNHNV, CDR2 YYDKDF (reference sequence). The CDR3 sequence is 16 residues long. V shed 7 bases and J 0 bases; nucleotides not matched to a gene: 9. The CDR3 sequence: CATIPLQGASTDTQYF. Here the CDR3 DNA reads TGTGCCACCATCCCTCTGCAGGGGGCTAGCACAGATACGCAGTATTTT.

V gene TRBV12-5 combines with J gene TRBJ1-5; D not certain. Germline CDR1 LGHNT, CDR2 FRNRAP. The length of the CDR3 is 13 residues. V was cut by 3 bases and J by 4 bases, with 7 bases left in between. CDR3 residues: CASGLEANQPQHF. CDR3 DNA: TGTGCTAGTGGTTTAGAGGCGAATCAGCCCCAGCATTTT.

This clonotype has ten or more counts. The V and J genes are TRBV27 and TRBJ2-2; TRBD2 is a possible D gene (6 bases). Trimming took 6 bases from V and 0 from J, leaving 8 bases between them. This CDR3 is built from 14 residues. The germline V gene encodes CDR1 MNHEY and CDR2 SMNVEV (reference sequence). CDR3 in DNA: TGTGCCAGCAGCCCGGGAGCGAACACCGGGGAGCTGTTTTTT. Its translation is CASSPGANTGELFF.

This clonotype was recorded at least ten times. The J gene is TRBJ2-3, the V gene TRBV12-3 or TRBV12-4, with TRBD1 matching 8 bases. This CDR3 has 16 residues. Unmatched junction bases numbered 8, after V lost 3 bases and J lost 3 bases. The CDR3 is CASSLLDRDGTDTQYF. The CDR3 DNA reads TGTGCCAGCAGTTTGCTGGACAGGGATGGGACAGATACGCAGTATTTT.

The chain links TRBV20-1 to TRBJ2-1; 9 nucleotides match TRBD2. Germline V gene data show CDR1 as DFQATT and CDR2 as SNEGSKA (reference sequence). This CDR3 contains 16 residues. V gave up 6 bases and J gave up 4 bases; unmatched junction bases: 13. CDR3 in amino acids: CSARYLAGGAYNEQFF. CDR3 in DNA: TGCAGTGCCCGGTATCTCGCGGGAGGGGCATACAATGAGCAGTTCTTC.

The V and J genes are TRBV27 and TRBJ2-5; 13 bases align to TRBD2. From germline, CDR1 is MNHEY and CDR2 SMNVEV (reference sequence). The CDR3 totals 16 residues. V lost 5 bases to trimming and J lost 5 bases; unmatched junction nucleotides: 8. The CDR3 DNA follows: TGTGCCAGCAGTCCGAGGACTAGCGGGAGCTGGGAGACCCAGTACTTC. Translation gives CASSPRTSGSWETQYF.

Ten or more counts support this clonotype. The CDR3 region has the DNA TGCGCCAGCAGCCAAGATGGCAGCGGGTTCTACGAGCAGTACTTC. Amino acids: CASSQDGSGFYEQYF. J is TRBJ2-7 and V is TRBV4-3; the D gene is possibly TRBD2 (6 bases). Germline CDR1 reads LGHNA; CDR2 reads YSLEER. The CDR3 has 15 amino acids. V lost 0 bases, J lost 3 bases, and 12 bases lay in between.

At least ten counts were recorded for this clonotype. The chain is built from TRBV5-5 and TRBJ2-1, with D possibly being TRBD2 (5 bases). The CDR3 is 14 residues long. V dropped 3 bases and J dropped 8 bases, with 15 bases sitting between them. The germline CDR1 and CDR2 sequences are SGHKS and YYEKEE (reference sequence). The CDR3 loop reads CASSSRRRPDEQFF. CDR3 coding DNA: TGTGCCAGCAGCTCTCGACGGAGGCCGGATGAGCAGTTCTTC.

This clonotype showed up many times. The genes are TRBV7-9 and TRBJ2-7; D is possibly TRBD1 or TRBD2 (5 bases each). From germline, CDR1 is SEHNR and CDR2 FQNEAQ (reference sequence). Trimming took 4 bases from V and 5 from J, leaving 12 bases between them. The CDR3 sequence is 13 residues long. The CDR3 coding sequence is TGTGCCAGCAGCTCCGGGACCGTAAACGAGCAGTACTTC. This codes for CASSSGTVNEQYF.

J is TRBJ2-3 and V is TRBV20-1, with 8 bases matching TRBD2. V lost 5 bases and J lost 6; bases outside the gene matches: 10. The CDR3 runs to 14 residues. Germline-derived CDR1 and CDR2 are DFQATT and SNEGSKA (reference sequence). The CDR3 DNA follows: TGCAGTGCTTTAAAAGCGGGAGTCCAGGATACGCAGTATTTT. The encoded protein is CSALKAGVQDTQYF.

This clonotype was picked up many times. The V and J genes are TRBV25-1 and TRBJ2-3; 9 nucleotides match TRBD2. Per the germline V gene, CDR1 is MGHDK and CDR2 is SYGVNS. This CDR3 region has 16 residues. J was trimmed by 4 bases and V by 1 base; bases with no gene match: 6. The CDR3 nucleotides read TGTGCCAGCAGTGAATGGGATAGCGGGAGCGCAGATACGCAGTATTTT. This sequence encodes CASSEWDSGSADTQYF.

This clonotype was seen many times. The chain joins TRBV3-1 to TRBJ2-2, with 9 bases aligning to TRBD1. V lost 2 bases and J lost 4; bases outside the gene matches: 8. The germline V gene has CDR1 LGHDT and CDR2 YNNKEL (reference sequence). This CDR3 spans 17 amino acids. CDR3 nucleotides: TGTGCCAGCAGCCAATACAGGGGGCTAGCTTTCACCGGGGAGCTGTTTTTT. Translated: CASSQYRGLAFTGELFF.

This rearrangement joins TRBV20-1 to TRBJ1-6; 9 bases fit TRBD1. The CDR3 totals 13 residues. CDR1 is DFQATT, CDR2 SNEGSKA, per germline (reference sequence). With 6 bases clipped from V and 10 bases from J, the junction kept 7 bases outside the gene matches. The CDR3 DNA reads as TGCAGTGCGCCGGGACAGGGAGGGTCACCCCTCCACTTT. Protein: CSAPGQGGSPLHF.

This clonotype was counted many times. The rearrangement uses TRBV3-1 and TRBJ1-1; possible D gene TRBD1, 6 bases. The germline CDR1 and CDR2 sequences are LGHDT and YNNKEL (reference sequence). V lost 4 bases, J lost 6 bases, and 18 bases lay in between. The CDR3 covers 15 residues. CDR3 loop: CASSLSDRKGAEAFF. As DNA, the CDR3 is TGTGCCAGCAGCCTCTCCGACAGGAAGGGCGCTGAAGCTTTCTTT. Full variable domain (rest looked up from reference TRBV3-1 and TRBJ1-1): DTAVSQTPKYLVTQMGNDKSIKCEQNLGHDTMYWYKQDSKKFLKIMFSYNNKELIINETVPNRFSPKSPDKAHLNLHINSLELGDSAVYFCASSLSDRKGAEAFFGQGTRLTVV.

The chain employs TRBV20-1 and TRBJ2-5; 8 nucleotides align to TRBD1. The CDR3 is made up of 15 amino acids. Germline trimming cut 3 bases from V and 5 bases from J; bases unmatched to any gene: 11. Germline V lookup: CDR1 DFQATT, CDR2 SNEGSKA (reference sequence). The CDR3 protein is CSASLDRERGETQYF. Written as DNA, the CDR3 is TGCAGTGCTAGTTTGGACAGGGAGCGTGGCGAGACCCAGTACTTC.

This clonotype showed up many times. The J gene is TRBJ1-4, the V gene TRBV29-1; TRBD1 matches at 9 bases. This CDR3 is built from 16 residues. After removal of 4 bases from V and 4 bases from J, the junction contained 10 bases not matched to a gene. Germline V gene lookup returns CDR1 SQVTM and CDR2 ANQGSEA. In nucleotides, the CDR3 is TGCAGCGTTGGGTTCCTACAGGGGGCTAATAATGAAAAACTGTTTTTT. It yields the protein CSVGFLQGANNEKLFF.